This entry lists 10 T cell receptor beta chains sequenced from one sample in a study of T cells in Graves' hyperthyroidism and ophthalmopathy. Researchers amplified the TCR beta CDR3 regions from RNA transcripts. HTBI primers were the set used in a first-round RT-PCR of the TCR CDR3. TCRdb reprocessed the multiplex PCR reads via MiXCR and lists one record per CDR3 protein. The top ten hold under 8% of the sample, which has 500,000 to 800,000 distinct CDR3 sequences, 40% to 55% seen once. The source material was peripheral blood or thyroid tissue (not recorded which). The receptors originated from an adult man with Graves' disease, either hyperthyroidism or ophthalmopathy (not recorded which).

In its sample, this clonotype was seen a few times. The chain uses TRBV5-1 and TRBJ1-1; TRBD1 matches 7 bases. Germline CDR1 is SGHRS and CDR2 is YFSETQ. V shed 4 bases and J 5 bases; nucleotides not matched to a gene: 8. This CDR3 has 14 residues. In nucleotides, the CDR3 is TGCGCCAGCAGCCAACCCGGACAGGCGACTGAAGCTTTCTTT. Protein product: CASSQPGQATEAFF. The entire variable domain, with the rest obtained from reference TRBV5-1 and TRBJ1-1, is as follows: KAGVTQTPRYLIKTRGQQVTLSCSPISGHRSVSWYQQTPGQGLQFLFEYFSETQRNKGNFPGRFSGRQFSNSRSEMNVSTLELGDSALYLCASSQPGQATEAFFGQGTRLTVV.

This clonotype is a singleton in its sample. The CDR3 DNA reads TGCAGTGCCGCGGGAGGCGACGAGCAGTACTTC. It is translated as CSAAGGDEQYF. The chain combines TRBV20-1 with TRBJ2-7; 8 bases map to TRBD2. CDR1 DFQATT and CDR2 SNEGSKA come from the germline V gene (reference sequence). The CDR3 has 11 amino acids. V was clipped by 6 bases and J by 5 bases; unmatched bases: 3.

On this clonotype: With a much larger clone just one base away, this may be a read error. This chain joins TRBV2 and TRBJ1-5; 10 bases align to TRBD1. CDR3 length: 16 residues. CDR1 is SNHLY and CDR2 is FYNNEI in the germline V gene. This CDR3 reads CASRGTGVYSNLPQHF. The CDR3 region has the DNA TGTGCCAGCAGGGGGACAGGGGTCTATAGCAATCTGCCCCAGCATTTT.

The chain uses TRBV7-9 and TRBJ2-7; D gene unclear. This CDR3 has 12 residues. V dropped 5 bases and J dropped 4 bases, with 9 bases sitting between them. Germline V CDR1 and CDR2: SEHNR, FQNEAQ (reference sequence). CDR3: CASSPSKYEQYF. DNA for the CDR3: TGTGCCAGCAGCCCGTCTAAGTACGAGCAGTACTTC.

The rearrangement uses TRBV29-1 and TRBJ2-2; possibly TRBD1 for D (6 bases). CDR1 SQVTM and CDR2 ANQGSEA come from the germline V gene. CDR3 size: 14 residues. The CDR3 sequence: CSVGQSTNTGELFF. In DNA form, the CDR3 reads TGCAGTGTGGGACAAAGTACGAACACCGGGGAGCTGTTTTTT.

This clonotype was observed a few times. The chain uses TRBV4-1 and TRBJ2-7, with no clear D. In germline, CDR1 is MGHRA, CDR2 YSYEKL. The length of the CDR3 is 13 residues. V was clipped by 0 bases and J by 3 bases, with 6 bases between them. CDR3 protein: CASSQEVDYEQYF. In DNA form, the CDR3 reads TGCGCCAGCAGCCAAGAGGTAGACTACGAGCAGTACTTC.

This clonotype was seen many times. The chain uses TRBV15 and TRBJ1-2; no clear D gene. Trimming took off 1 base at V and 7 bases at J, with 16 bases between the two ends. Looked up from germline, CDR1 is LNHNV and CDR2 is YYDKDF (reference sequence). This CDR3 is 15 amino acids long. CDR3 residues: CATSRVRLAPRGYTF. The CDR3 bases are TGTGCCACCAGCAGAGTGCGGCTGGCCCCCCGTGGCTACACCTTC.

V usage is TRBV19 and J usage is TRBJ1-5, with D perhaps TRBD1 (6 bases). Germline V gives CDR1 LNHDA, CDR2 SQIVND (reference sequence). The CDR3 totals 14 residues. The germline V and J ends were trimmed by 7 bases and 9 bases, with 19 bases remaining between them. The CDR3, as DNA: TGTGCCAGTACCCGGGAGGGACAAAAGCGGCCCCAGCATTTT. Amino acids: CASTREGQKRPQHF.

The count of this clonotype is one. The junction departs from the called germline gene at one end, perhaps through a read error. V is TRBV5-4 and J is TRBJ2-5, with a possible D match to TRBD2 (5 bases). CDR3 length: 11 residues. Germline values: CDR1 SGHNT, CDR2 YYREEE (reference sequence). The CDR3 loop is CAWTGSETRYF. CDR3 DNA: TGTGCCTGGACGGGATCGGAGACCCGGTACTTC.

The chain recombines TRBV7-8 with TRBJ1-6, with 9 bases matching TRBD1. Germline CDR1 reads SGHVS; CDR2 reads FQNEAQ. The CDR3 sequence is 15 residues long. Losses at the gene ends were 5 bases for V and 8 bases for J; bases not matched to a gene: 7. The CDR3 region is CASSRTGTGYSPLHF. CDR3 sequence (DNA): TGTGCCAGCAGCCGGACCGGGACAGGGTATTCACCCCTCCACTTT.